The clone carrying this TCR beta chain was recorded many times. These data belong to a study of read filtering for tumor transcriptome and immune sequencing. Study summary: RNA-seq yielded only roughly 75 to 1,300 TCR reads, IR-seq about 4.05 to 10.27 million.

Deletions cut 3 bases from V and 9 bases from J, with 12 bases between. Looked up from germline, CDR1 is DFQATT and CDR2 is SNEGSKA (reference sequence). The CDR3 has 13 residues. This library used roughly 400 ng RNA and molecular barcoded adaptors spanning alpha/delta and beta/gamma chains. A single record per CDR3 protein comes from TCRdb applying MiXCR to the reads. The table records 30,000 to 45,000 distinct CDR3 sequences, roughly 15% of them present only once. Sequencing was carried out using a population of CD138-negative cells sorted from bone marrow. The TCR comes from a donor at least 40 years old with multiple myeloma. The chain couples TRBV20-1 to TRBJ1-6, with D maybe TRBD1 (6 bases). The CDR3 DNA reads as TGCAGTGCTAGCGTACAGGGAGGTTCACCCCTCCACTTT. Amino acids: CSASVQGGSPLHF.